This is a list of T cell receptor beta chains from one sample in a study of T-cell memory formation after mild COVID-19. TCRdb re-derived calls from the 5' RACE reads in MiXCR, one entry per CDR3 protein. The profile shows roughly 600,000 distinct CDR3 sequences, 18% of them singletons. Sequenced sample: PBMCs or a T cell subset sorted from them (not recorded which). These receptors were taken from an adult woman who had mild COVID-19 (a few samples of this study predate the infection). Cell type and time point are not known. CDR3s leave out the opening cysteine and the closing phenylalanine or tryptophan. Each record gives: V gene, CDR3 protein.

V gene: TRBV29-1; CDR3 protein: SVPRRAPGNEQF
V gene: TRBV13; CDR3 protein: ASSLGYGGIREGYT
V gene: TRBV4-1; CDR3 protein: ASSHPGGAFSYEQY
V gene: TRBV3-1; CDR3 protein: ASSPSGTGYNSPLH
V gene: TRBV7-9; CDR3 protein: ASSLVVGAGEETQY
V gene: TRBV7-8; CDR3 protein: ASSLASWPYTDTQY
V gene: TRBV7-9; CDR3 protein: ASSLDVGGSEKLF
V gene: TRBV6-1; CDR3 protein: ASSEARGSVDEQY
V gene: TRBV5-1; CDR3 protein: ASSRLDSPLH
V gene: TRBV12-3/TRBV12-4; CDR3 protein: ASTLSSGEQF
V gene: TRBV20-1; CDR3 protein: SASSQTNQPQH
V gene: TRBV29-1; CDR3 protein: SGLGQGVTEAF
V gene: TRBV20-1; CDR3 protein: SARGGLLSRTYNEQF
V gene: TRBV3-1; CDR3 protein: ASSQSNEQY
V gene: TRBV12-3/TRBV12-4; CDR3 protein: ASSNSRDYNEQF
V gene: TRBV11-2; CDR3 protein: ASSLDRYRGEEETQY
V gene: TRBV7-9; CDR3 protein: ASSLGSWGQAYEQY
V gene: TRBV7-9; CDR3 protein: ASSLAAGTGGVWQY
V gene: TRBV7-3; CDR3 protein: ASSLGWAGLEEQY
V gene: TRBV12-3/TRBV12-4; CDR3 protein: ASSPTGSRIGEQY
V gene: TRBV11-2; CDR3 protein: ASTPIPGRRAYGYT
V gene: TRBV20-1; CDR3 protein: SARDGGQGNTEAF
V gene: TRBV7-9; CDR3 protein: ASSLGTYREIGNEKLF
V gene: TRBV16; CDR3 protein: ASSQGTYSTDTQY
V gene: TRBV11-2; CDR3 protein: ASSLIRGGAGELF